A single sample gave rise to the 15 T cell receptor beta chains below, sequenced in a study of T cell responses to AZD1222 COVID-19 vaccine. Clones were read by immunoSEQ multiplex PCR, and TCRdb kept only the in-frame ones, dropping some. The sample has roughly 150,000 clones, 90% seen once. Sample: peripheral blood, taken 28 days after the second AZD1222 dose. Receptors originate from an adult who received the AZD1222 COVID-19 vaccine.

The chain couples TRBV12-3 or TRBV12-4 to TRBJ1-4; D not resolved. The CDR3 totals 13 residues. Trimming pared 5 bases from V and 5 bases from J, leaving 9 bases between. In DNA form, the CDR3 reads TGTGCCAGCAGTATCCGGAACAATGAAAAACTGTTTTTT. Translation gives CASSIRNNEKLFF.

This clone was seen a single time. CDR3 nucleotide sequence: TGTGCCAGCAGTTTATTCGGAGGAGCCTGGGATTATAATTCACCCCTCCACTTT. It specifies CASSLFGGAWDYNSPLHF. The rearrangement uses TRBV28 and TRBJ1-6, with no clear D. The CDR3 length is 18 residues. CDR1 MDHEN and CDR2 SYDVKM come from the germline V gene. The ends were cut back, 1 base at V and 4 bases at J, with 17 bases in the middle.

The chain joins TRBV11-2 to TRBJ1-3; D unclear. Germline V lookup: CDR1 SGHAT, CDR2 FQNNGV. V gave up 2 bases and J gave up 0 bases, with 11 bases separating them. This CDR3 is built from 16 residues. The CDR3 sequence is CASSLNPPSSGNTIYF. The CDR3 bases are TGTGCCAGCAGCTTAAACCCCCCCTCCTCTGGAAACACCATATATTTT.

This clone has only a few counts. The V and J genes are TRBV7-2 and TRBJ1-1; 7 nucleotides align to TRBD1. Germline CDR1 SGHTA, CDR2 FQGNSA. This CDR3 region has 13 residues. V was clipped by 5 bases and J by 4 bases; unmatched bases: 4. DNA for the CDR3: TGTGCCAGCAGCACTCAGGGGGGCACTGAAGCTTTCTTT. Translated: CASSTQGGTEAFF.

Only a few counts were recorded for this clone. The chain combines TRBV10-1 with TRBJ2-1, with TRBD1 identical over 7 bases. This CDR3 has 14 residues. Unmatched junction bases numbered 6, after V lost 6 bases and J lost 4 bases. Germline CDR1 is WNHNN and CDR2 is SYGVQD (reference sequence). Here the CDR3 reads CASSKGQIYNEQFF. CDR3 DNA sequence: TGCGCCAGCAGCAAGGGACAGATTTACAATGAGCAGTTCTTC.

A single count supports this clone. The rearrangement links TRBV12-3 or TRBV12-4 to TRBJ2-1, with D unresolved. Trimming removed 3 bases from V and 9 bases from J, with 6 bases in between. The length of the CDR3 is 11 residues. CDR3 residues: CASSFAGEQFF. CDR3 DNA sequence: TGTGCCAGCAGTTTTGCCGGTGAGCAGTTCTTC.

The rearrangement joins TRBV30 to TRBJ2-7; 11 bases line up with TRBD2. The V gene's germline CDR1 is GTSNPN and CDR2 SVGIG (reference sequence). The CDR3 sequence is 15 residues long. V was clipped by 0 bases and J by 7 bases; unmatched bases: 8. CDR3 amino acids: CAWSVRAASGREQYF. As DNA, the CDR3 is TGTGCCTGGAGTGTACGGGCGGCTAGCGGGAGGGAGCAGTACTTC.

CDR3 region: CASSSLTGDAQDTGELFF. CDR3 DNA: TGTGCCAGCAGCTCCTTGACAGGGGATGCTCAGGACACCGGGGAGCTGTTTTTT. V gene TRBV5-4 combines with J gene TRBJ2-2, with 8 bases lining up with TRBD1. This CDR3 region has 18 residues. Germline assignment: CDR1 SGHNT and CDR2 YYREEE (reference sequence). V trimming: 3 bases; J trimming: 3 bases; junction bases outside the gene matches: 13.

This chain connects TRBV7-9 to TRBJ1-1; D is perhaps TRBD1 (6 bases). The CDR3 extends over 14 amino acids. Looked up from germline, CDR1 is SEHNR and CDR2 is FQNEAQ (reference sequence). V was cut by 4 bases and J by 1 base, with 10 bases left in between. DNA of the CDR3: TGTGCCAGCAGCTCAGGACAGAGGAACACTGAAGCTTTCTTT. It encodes CASSSGQRNTEAFF.

The J gene is TRBJ1-5, the V gene TRBV15, with D maybe TRBD1 (6 bases). CDR3 length: 16 residues. CDR1 LNHNV and CDR2 YYDKDF come from the germline V gene (reference sequence). Trimming pared 0 bases from V and 0 bases from J, leaving 9 bases between. CDR3 nucleotide sequence: TGTGCCACCAGCAGAGACCGGACAGTTAGCAATCAGCCCCAGCATTTT. Translating it yields CATSRDRTVSNQPQHF.

V is TRBV6-5 and J is TRBJ1-1; 8 bases line up with TRBD1. In germline, CDR1 is MNHEY, CDR2 SVGAGI. The CDR3 covers 13 residues. The V and J ends lost 7 bases and 5 bases, in that order; junction bases with no gene match: 6. In DNA, the CDR3 is TGTGCCAGCACCCGCAGGGGGCAGACTGAAGCTTTCTTT. As protein: CASTRRGQTEAFF.

The CDR3 loop is CASSPQGWNSGNTIYF. For the CDR3, the DNA is TGTGCCAGCTCACCACAGGGCTGGAACTCTGGAAACACCATATATTTT. The chain combines TRBV18 with TRBJ1-3; D unclear. V lost 1 base to trimming and J lost 0 bases, with 10 bases between them. Per germline, CDR1 KGHSH and CDR2 LQKENI. This CDR3 is 16 amino acids long.

This clone was seen a few times. Sequence at one end of the junction differs from germline and may be a read error. The chain carries TRBV6-5 and TRBJ1-4; D is undetermined. Germline CDR1 is MNHEY and CDR2 is SVGAGI. The CDR3 extends over 12 amino acids. The CDR3 nucleotides are TGCGCGGCCGGAAGGGCGAATGAAAAACTGTTTTTT. This encodes CAAGRANEKLFF.

The V call is TRBV6-5, the J call TRBJ1-3; D unclear. Per the germline V gene, CDR1 is MNHEY and CDR2 is SVGAGI. The CDR3 is 13 amino acids. Trimming pared 2 bases from V and 4 bases from J, leaving 6 bases between. The CDR3 DNA sequence: TGTGCCAGCAGTTACAGCATAGGAAACACCATATATTTT. This sequence encodes CASSYSIGNTIYF.

CDR3 residues: CASSFLQGSNSPLHF. The DNA of the CDR3 is TGTGCCAGCAGCTTCCTACAGGGGTCGAATTCACCCCTCCACTTT. This rearrangement joins TRBV5-6 to TRBJ1-6; 7 bases agree with TRBD1. V trimming: 2 bases; J trimming: 7 bases; junction bases outside the gene matches: 6. Germline V gene lookup returns CDR1 SGHDT and CDR2 YYEEEE. The CDR3 covers 15 residues.